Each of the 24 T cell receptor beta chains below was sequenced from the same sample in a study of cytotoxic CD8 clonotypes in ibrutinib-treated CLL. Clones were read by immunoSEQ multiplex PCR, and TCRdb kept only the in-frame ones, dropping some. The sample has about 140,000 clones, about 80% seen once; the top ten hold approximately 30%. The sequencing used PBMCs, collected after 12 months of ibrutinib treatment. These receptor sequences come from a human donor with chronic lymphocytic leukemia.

DNA of the CDR3: TGTGCCAGTAGTCCGGGACAGGGTGGCTACGAGCAGTACTTC. It specifies CASSPGQGGYEQYF. The genes are TRBV19 and TRBJ2-7; 9 bases line up with TRBD1. Germline CDR1 and CDR2: LNHDA and SQIVND (reference sequence). The CDR3 extends over 14 amino acids. Unmatched junction bases numbered 5, after V lost 5 bases and J lost 3 bases.

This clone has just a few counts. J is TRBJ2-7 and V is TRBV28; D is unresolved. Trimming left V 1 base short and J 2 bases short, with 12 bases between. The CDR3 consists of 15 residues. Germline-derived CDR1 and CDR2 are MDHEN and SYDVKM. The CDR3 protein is CASSLSGSNAYEQYF. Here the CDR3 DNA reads TGTGCCAGCAGTTTATCGGGCAGTAATGCCTACGAGCAGTACTTC.

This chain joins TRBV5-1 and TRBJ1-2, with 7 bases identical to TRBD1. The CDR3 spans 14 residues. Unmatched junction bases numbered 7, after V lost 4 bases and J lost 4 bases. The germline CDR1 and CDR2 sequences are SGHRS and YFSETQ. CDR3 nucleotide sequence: TGCGCCAGCAGCGGCGGGACAGACCCCTATGGCTACACCTTC. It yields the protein CASSGGTDPYGYTF.

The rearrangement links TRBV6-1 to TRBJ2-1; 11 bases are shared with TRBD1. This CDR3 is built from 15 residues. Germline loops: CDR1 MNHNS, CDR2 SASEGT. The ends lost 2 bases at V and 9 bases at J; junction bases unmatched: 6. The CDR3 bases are TGTGCCAGCAGTGAATCGGGACAGGGGGTGGGTGAGCAGTTCTTC. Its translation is CASSESGQGVGEQFF.

CDR3 residues: CASSNAGGGYEQYF. The CDR3 DNA is TGTGCCAGTAGTAACGCAGGAGGAGGCTACGAGCAGTACTTC. This sequence joins TRBV19 and TRBJ2-7; D perhaps matches TRBD2 (5 bases). The CDR3 spans 14 residues. In germline, CDR1 is LNHDA, CDR2 SQIVND (reference sequence). With 4 bases removed from V and 3 bases from J, the gap between germline ends came to 13 bases.

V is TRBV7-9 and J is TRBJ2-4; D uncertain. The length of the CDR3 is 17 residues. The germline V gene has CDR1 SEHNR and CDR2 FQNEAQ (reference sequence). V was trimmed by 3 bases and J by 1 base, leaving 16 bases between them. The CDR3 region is CASSFQNGSVAKNIQYF. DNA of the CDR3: TGTGCCAGCAGCTTCCAAAACGGCAGTGTGGCCAAAAACATTCAGTACTTC.

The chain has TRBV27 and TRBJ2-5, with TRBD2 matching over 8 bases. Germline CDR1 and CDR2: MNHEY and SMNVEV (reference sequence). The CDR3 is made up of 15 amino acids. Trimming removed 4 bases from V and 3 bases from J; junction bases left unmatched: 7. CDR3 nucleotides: TGTGCCAGCAGTTCCGGTCTAGCGGGTAAAGAGACCCAGTACTTC. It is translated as CASSSGLAGKETQYF.

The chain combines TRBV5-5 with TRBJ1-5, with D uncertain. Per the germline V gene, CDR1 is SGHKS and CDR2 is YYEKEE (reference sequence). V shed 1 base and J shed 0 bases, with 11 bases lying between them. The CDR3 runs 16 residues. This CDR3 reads CASSLFFHGSNQPQHF. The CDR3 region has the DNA TGTGCCAGCAGCTTGTTCTTCCACGGTAGCAATCAGCCCCAGCATTTT.

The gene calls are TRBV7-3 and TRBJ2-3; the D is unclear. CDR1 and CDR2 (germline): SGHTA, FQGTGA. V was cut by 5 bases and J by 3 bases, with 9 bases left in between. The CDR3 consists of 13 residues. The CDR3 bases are TGTGCCAGCAGCCGAGCCACAACAGATACGCAGTATTTT. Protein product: CASSRATTDTQYF.

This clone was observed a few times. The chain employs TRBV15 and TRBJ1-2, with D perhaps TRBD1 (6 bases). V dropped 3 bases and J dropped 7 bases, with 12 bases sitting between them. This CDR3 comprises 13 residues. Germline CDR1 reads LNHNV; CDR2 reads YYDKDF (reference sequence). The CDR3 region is CATSSTTGAGYTF. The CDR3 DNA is TGTGCCACCAGCAGTACCACGGGGGCTGGCTACACCTTC.

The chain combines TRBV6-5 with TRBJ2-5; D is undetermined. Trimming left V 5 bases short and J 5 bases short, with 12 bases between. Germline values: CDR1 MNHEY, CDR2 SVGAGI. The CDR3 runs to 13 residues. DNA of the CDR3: TGTGCCAGCAGTAGGGCCGGGTGGGAGACCCAGTACTTC. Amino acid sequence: CASSRAGWETQYF.

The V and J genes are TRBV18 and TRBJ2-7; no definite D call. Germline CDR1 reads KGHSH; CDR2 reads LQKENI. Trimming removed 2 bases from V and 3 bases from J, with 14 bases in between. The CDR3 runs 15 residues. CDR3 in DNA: TGTGCCAGCTCACCATATCGGCAGAATTTCTACGAGCAGTACTTC. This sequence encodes CASSPYRQNFYEQYF.

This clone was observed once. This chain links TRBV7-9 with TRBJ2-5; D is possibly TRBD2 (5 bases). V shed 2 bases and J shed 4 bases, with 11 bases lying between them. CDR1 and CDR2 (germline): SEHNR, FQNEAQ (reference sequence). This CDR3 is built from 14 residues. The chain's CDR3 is CASSLLAPPETQYF. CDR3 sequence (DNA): TGTGCCAGCAGCTTACTAGCTCCGCCAGAGACCCAGTACTTC.

CDR3 coding DNA: TGTGCCAGCAGCATACAGAGCTCCTATAATTCACCCCTCCACTTT. This gives the protein CASSIQSSYNSPLHF. The chain has TRBV27 and TRBJ1-6; no firm D call. Germline CDR1 reads MNHEY; CDR2 reads SMNVEV (reference sequence). Trimming stripped 6 bases from V and 0 bases from J, with 9 bases between. The CDR3 totals 15 residues.

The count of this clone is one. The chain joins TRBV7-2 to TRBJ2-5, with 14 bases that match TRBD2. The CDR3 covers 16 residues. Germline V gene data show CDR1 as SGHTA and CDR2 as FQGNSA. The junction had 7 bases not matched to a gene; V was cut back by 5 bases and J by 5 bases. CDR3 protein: CASSPTSGGAGETQYF. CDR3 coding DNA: TGTGCCAGCAGCCCGACTAGCGGGGGGGCGGGGGAGACCCAGTACTTC.

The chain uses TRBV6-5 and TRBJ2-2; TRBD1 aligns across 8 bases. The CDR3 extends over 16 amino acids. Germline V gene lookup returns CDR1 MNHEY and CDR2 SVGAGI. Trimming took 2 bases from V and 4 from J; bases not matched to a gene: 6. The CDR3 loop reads CASSYSRDRSTGELFF. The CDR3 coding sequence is TGTGCCAGCAGTTACAGCCGGGACAGGTCCACCGGGGAGCTGTTTTTT.

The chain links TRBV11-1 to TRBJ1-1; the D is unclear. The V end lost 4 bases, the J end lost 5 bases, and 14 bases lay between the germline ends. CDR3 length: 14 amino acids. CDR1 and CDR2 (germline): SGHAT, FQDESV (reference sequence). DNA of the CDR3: TGTGCCAGCAGCTCCCTCCGTGGGCGGACTGAAGCTTTCTTT. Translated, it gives CASSSLRGRTEAFF.

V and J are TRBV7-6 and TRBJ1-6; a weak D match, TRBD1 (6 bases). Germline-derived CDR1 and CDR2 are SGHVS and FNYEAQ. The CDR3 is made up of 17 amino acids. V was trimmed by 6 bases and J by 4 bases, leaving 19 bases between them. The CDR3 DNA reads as TGTGCCAGCAGTTCTAGAGGCCCAGGGGTGTATAATTCACCCCTCCACTTT. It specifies CASSSRGPGVYNSPLHF.

This CDR3 is CATGDRHQETQYF. The CDR3 DNA reads as TGTGCAACCGGGGACAGACACCAAGAGACCCAGTACTTC. V gene TRBV5-6 combines with J gene TRBJ2-5; 7 nucleotides agree with TRBD1. The CDR3 is 13 amino acids. Germline V CDR1 and CDR2: SGHDT, YYEEEE.

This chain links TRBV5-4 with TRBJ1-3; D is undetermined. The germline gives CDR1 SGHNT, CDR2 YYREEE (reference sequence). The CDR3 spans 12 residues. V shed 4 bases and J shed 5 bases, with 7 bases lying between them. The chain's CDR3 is CASSPDRNTIYF. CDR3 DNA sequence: TGTGCCAGCAGCCCGGACCGAAACACCATATATTTT.

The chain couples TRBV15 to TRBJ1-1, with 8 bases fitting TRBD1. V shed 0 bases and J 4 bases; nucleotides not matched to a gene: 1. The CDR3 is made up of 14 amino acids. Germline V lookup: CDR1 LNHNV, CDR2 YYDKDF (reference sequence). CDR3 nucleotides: TGTGCCACCAGCAGAGACAGGGGGCCCACTGAAGCTTTCTTT. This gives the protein CATSRDRGPTEAFF.

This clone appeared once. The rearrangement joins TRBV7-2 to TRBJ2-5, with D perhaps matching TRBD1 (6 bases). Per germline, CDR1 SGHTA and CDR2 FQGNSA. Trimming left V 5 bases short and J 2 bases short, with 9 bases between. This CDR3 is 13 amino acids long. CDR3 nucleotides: TGTGCCAGCAGCCAGGACAGACAAGAGACCCAGTACTTC. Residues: CASSQDRQETQYF. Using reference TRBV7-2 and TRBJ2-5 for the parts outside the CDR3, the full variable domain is GAGVSQSPSNKVTEKGKDVELRCDPISGHTALYWYRQSLGQGLEFLIYFQGNSAPDKSGLPSDRFSAERTGGSVSTLTIQRTQQEDSAVYLCASSQDRQETQYFGPGTRLLVL.

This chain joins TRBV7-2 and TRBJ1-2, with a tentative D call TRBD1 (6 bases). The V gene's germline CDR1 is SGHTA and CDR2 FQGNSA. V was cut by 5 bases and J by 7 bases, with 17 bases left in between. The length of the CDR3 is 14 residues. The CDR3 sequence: CASSPQGFMAGYTF. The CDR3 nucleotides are TGTGCCAGCAGCCCACAGGGTTTCATGGCTGGCTACACCTTC.

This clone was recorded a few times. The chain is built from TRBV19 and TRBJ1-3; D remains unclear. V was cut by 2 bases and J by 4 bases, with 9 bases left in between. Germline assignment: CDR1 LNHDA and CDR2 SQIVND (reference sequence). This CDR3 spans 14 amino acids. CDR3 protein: CASSIQASGNTIYF. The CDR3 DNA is TGTGCCAGTAGTATACAGGCGTCCGGAAACACCATATATTTT.